This T cell receptor beta chain was sequenced for a study of blood T cell repertoires in COVID-19. In the study overall: COVID-19 samples, acute and convalescent, were from the United States, Italy and Spain. Sources were T cells, B-cell-depleted T cells, or PBMCs; the material itself was cDNA or gDNA.

Trimming removed 0 bases from V and 15 bases from J; junction bases left unmatched: 14. Germline V lookup: CDR1 LGHNA, CDR2 YSLEER. The CDR3 length is 16 residues. In the original analysis: Reference gene primer amplification gave nucleated cell count estimates. Libraries were prepared by immunoSEQ multiplex PCR; TCRdb keeps only in-frame clonotypes and omits some of them. The V and J calls and clone size come from that table; D and trimming were worked out from the DNA. The data show around 170,000 clones, roughly 83% seen once. This clonotype originated in a woman aged 60-70 years with acute or convalescent COVID-19. The chain couples TRBV4-3 to TRBJ2-6, with 7 nucleotides matching TRBD1. Sequences were obtained from peripheral blood. The CDR3 DNA reads TGCGCCAGCAGCCAAGATTTGCAGACAGGGTGGTCCGGCCTGACTTTC. Its protein product is CASSQDLQTGWSGLTF.